The clone carrying this T cell receptor (beta chain) was detected only once. Relative to the germline gene, one junction end is altered; a read error may explain this. The germline V gene has CDR1 SEHNR and CDR2 FQNEAQ (reference sequence). CDR3 length: 16 amino acids. This sample was included in a study of regulatory T cells in long-lasting Graves disease. The time point is: persistent/refractory GD, antithyroid drugs over 5 years with positive TRAb. Extracted RNA from PBMCs served as the source of the TCR library. Sequencing libraries for TCR beta were prepared with iRepertoire HTBI primers and Arm-PCR of CDR3 regions. TCRdb re-analysed the multiplex PCR reads in MiXCR, keeping a single row per CDR3 protein. The sample has over 300,000 distinct CDR3 sequences, about 18% seen once.

This clonotype was obtained from a female donor with Graves disease. The sequencing used peripheral blood mononuclear cells (PBMCs), collected when the disease was refractory, from a patient treated with antithyroid drugs. The gene calls are TRBV7-9 and TRBJ2-3, with no clear D. CDR3 DNA sequence: TGCGCCAGCAGCCAAGAAGTACCTCCTAGCACAGATACGCAGTATTTT. Translating it yields CASSQEVPPSTDTQYF.